This TCR beta chain stems from a study of T-cell reconstitution after alpha-beta-depleted transplantation in children. Regarding the study as a whole: Newly made T cells mostly supplied T-cell counts and diversity one year after transplant.

Trimming shortened V by 3 bases and J by 6 bases, and 17 bases separated the two germline ends. CDR1 and CDR2 from the germline V gene are ENHRY and SYGVKD. This CDR3 is 15 amino acids long. A TCRbeta library incorporating unique molecular identifiers was prepared. A single record per CDR3 protein comes from TCRdb applying MiXCR to the PCR reads. The data contain under 450,000 distinct CDR3 sequences, roughly 17% of them singletons. This clonotype was counted a few times. Antigen: not known. This clonotype was sampled from a boy in the first two years of life who had a stem cell transplant for Wiskott-Aldrich syndrome, so the T cells may come from the graft donor. This chain uses TRBV10-3 with TRBJ1-2; D is possibly TRBD1 (6 bases). The sample consisted of PBMCs, mostly from graft donor cells, taken 360 days after TCRalphabeta/CD19-depleted stem cell transplant. The DNA for the CDR3 is TGTGCCATCAGTGATTCCCTTACAGGGTTGGATGGCTACACCTTC. It is translated as CAISDSLTGLDGYTF.